The 21 T cell receptor beta chains presented below share a single source sample, sequenced in a study of blood T cell repertoires in COVID-19. The data were produced by immunoSEQ multiplex PCR, yet TCRdb's version contains in-frame clones alone and is incomplete. The table includes roughly 120,000 clones, roughly 90% detected once. The material sequenced was peripheral blood. The receptors were gathered from a man aged 50 or older with active COVID-19.

This chain links TRBV27 with TRBJ1-4, with 8 bases aligning to TRBD1. The CDR3 extends over 15 amino acids. Germline loops: CDR1 MNHEY, CDR2 SMNVEV (reference sequence). Trimming at V came to 6 bases and at J to 6 bases, leaving 9 bases not matched to a gene. The CDR3 DNA reads TGTGCCAGCAGAAATACAGGGGGAGGTTATGAAAAACTGTTTTTT. Translating it yields CASRNTGGGYEKLFF.

J is TRBJ2-1 and V is TRBV15; 11 positions agree with TRBD2. Germline V lookup: CDR1 LNHNV, CDR2 YYDKDF (reference sequence). The trim removed 3 bases at V and 6 bases at J, leaving 13 bases unmatched. The CDR3 loop spans 18 amino acids. DNA of the CDR3: TGTGCCACCAGCAGCAATCGGGGGGCTAGCGGGAGGAGCAATGAGCAGTTCTTC. Translation: CATSSNRGASGRSNEQFF.

The J gene is TRBJ1-4, the V gene TRBV11-2; a weak D match, TRBD1 (6 bases). V was clipped by 7 bases and J by 8 bases, with 23 bases between them. Germline-derived CDR1 and CDR2 are SGHAT and FQNNGV. The CDR3 runs to 16 residues. CDR3 nucleotide sequence: TGTGCCAGCACCCCGATAACCCGGCAGGGGAACGAAAAACTGTTTTTT. Amino acid sequence: CASTPITRQGNEKLFF.

The chain carries TRBV9 and TRBJ2-3; 8 bases align to TRBD2. Germline V gene data show CDR1 as SGDLS and CDR2 as YYNGEE. V gave up 2 bases and J gave up 1 base; unmatched junction bases: 6. This CDR3 spans 16 amino acids. The CDR3 reads CASSVTPAGGTDTQYF. In DNA, the CDR3 is TGTGCCAGCAGCGTCACCCCAGCGGGAGGCACAGATACGCAGTATTTT.

The rearrangement uses TRBV27 and TRBJ2-5; 14 nucleotides agree with TRBD2. The CDR3 is 17 residues long. The V and J ends lost 6 bases and 3 bases, in that order; junction bases with no gene match: 9. Per the germline V gene, CDR1 is MNHEY and CDR2 is SMNVEV (reference sequence). CDR3 residues: CASRKGLAGDTEETQYF. Written as DNA, the CDR3 is TGTGCCAGCAGAAAGGGACTAGCGGGAGATACGGAAGAGACCCAGTACTTC.

This chain connects TRBV6-2 or TRBV6-3 to TRBJ1-5, with 9 bases aligning to TRBD1. J was trimmed by 2 bases and V by 6 bases; bases with no gene match: 14. The CDR3 contains 18 residues. Germline assignment: CDR1 MNHEY and CDR2 SVGEGT. This CDR3 is CASSSTTDRGGGNQPQHF. The CDR3 coding sequence is TGTGCCAGCAGCTCCACAACGGACAGGGGAGGTGGCAATCAGCCCCAGCATTTT.

V gene TRBV2 combines with J gene TRBJ1-4, with 10 bases identical to TRBD1. Per germline, CDR1 SNHLY and CDR2 FYNNEI. The ends lost 7 bases at V and 6 bases at J; junction bases unmatched: 5. The CDR3 runs to 14 residues. CDR3 DNA: TGTGCCAGCAACACCGGGACAGGGGATGAAAAACTGTTTTTT. This translates into CASNTGTGDEKLFF.

This clone has more than one count but fewer than ten. The chain is built from TRBV4-2 and TRBJ2-3; D is ambiguous. Germline V CDR1 and CDR2: LGHNA, YNFKEQ. This CDR3 comprises 14 residues. The V end lost 0 bases, the J end lost 4 bases, and 8 bases lay between the germline ends. CDR3 loop: CASSQESRADTQYF. Here the CDR3 DNA reads TGTGCCAGCAGCCAAGAATCCCGTGCAGATACGCAGTATTTT.

This clone was counted once. This chain links TRBV15 with TRBJ2-1; D not resolved. CDR3 size: 16 residues. Germline-derived CDR1 and CDR2 are LNHNV and YYDKDF (reference sequence). Trimming stripped 0 bases from V and 0 bases from J, with 9 bases between. CDR3: CATSRDPVRSYNEQFF. The CDR3 DNA reads as TGTGCCACCAGCAGAGATCCGGTACGCTCCTACAATGAGCAGTTCTTC. The complete variable domain, with remaining parts taken from reference TRBV15 and TRBJ2-1, reads DAMVIQNPRYQVTQFGKPVTLSCSQTLNHNVMYWYQQKSSQAPKLLFHYYDKDFNNEADTPDNFQSRRPNTSFCFLDIRSPGLGDTAMYLCATSRDPVRSYNEQFFGPGTRLTVL.

This clone was detected only once. The chain links TRBV5-1 to TRBJ2-1; 9 bases line up with TRBD2. CDR3 length: 16 amino acids. Germline-derived CDR1 and CDR2 are SGHRS and YFSETQ. J gave up 10 bases and V 2 bases, and 13 bases lay outside the gene matches. CDR3 in DNA: TGCGCCAGCAGCTTACTTCCTAGCGGGAATCCCAAGGAGCAGTTCTTC. Protein: CASSLLPSGNPKEQFF.

This sequence joins TRBV3-1 (or the pseudogene TRBV3-2) and TRBJ2-7; 7 positions match TRBD1. With 3 bases clipped from V and 3 bases from J, the junction kept 2 bases outside the gene matches. Germline CDR1 is LGHDT and CDR2 is YNNKEL (reference sequence). The CDR3 is made up of 13 amino acids. CDR3 sequence: CASSQWDSYEQYF. The CDR3 DNA reads as TGTGCCAGCAGCCAGTGGGACAGCTACGAGCAGTACTTC.

This chain joins TRBV27 and TRBJ2-2; 9 bases line up with TRBD2. Germline CDR1 MNHEY, CDR2 SMNVEV (reference sequence). The CDR3 is 19 residues long. V lost 6 bases, J lost 1 base, and 15 bases stayed unmatched. In nucleotides, the CDR3 is TGTGCCAGCAGCTCCTTCCTAAGCGGGAGGTTACGGAACACCGGGGAGCTGTTTTTT. Translation: CASSSFLSGRLRNTGELFF.

This clone was picked up one time. This chain links TRBV21-1 with TRBJ1-1; no check of the table's D call, TRBD1, against the DNA was made. TRBV21-1 is assigned pseudogene status. This CDR3 has 17 residues. Here the CDR3 reads CASSGSGTGLSLTEAFF. Written as DNA, the CDR3 is TGTGCCAGCAGCGGATCCGGGACAGGGCTTTCGTTGACTGAAGCTTTCTTT.

The chain uses TRBV3-1 (or the pseudogene TRBV3-2) and TRBJ2-5; the match to TRBD1 covers 8 bases. Germline trimming cut 1 base from V and 3 bases from J; bases unmatched to any gene: 7. CDR1 and CDR2 (germline): LGHDT, YNNKEL (reference sequence). The CDR3 length is 16 residues. The CDR3 sequence: CASSQVPGGGKETQYF. CDR3 sequence (DNA): TGTGCCAGCAGCCAAGTTCCAGGGGGCGGGAAAGAGACCCAGTACTTC.

CDR3 amino acids: CATTFGGAPGTGELFF. The DNA for the CDR3 is TGTGCCACCACATTCGGAGGGGCGCCCGGCACCGGGGAGCTGTTTTTT. The chain couples TRBV2 to TRBJ2-2; D possibly corresponds to TRBD2 (6 bases). V lost 10 bases, J lost 4 bases, and 22 bases lay in between. Germline CDR1 is SNHLY and CDR2 is FYNNEI. There are 16 residues in the CDR3.

V usage is TRBV24-1 and J usage is TRBJ2-5, with TRBD2 matching over 12 bases. Germline trimming cut 4 bases from V and 3 bases from J; bases unmatched to any gene: 5. This CDR3 has 16 residues. Germline loops: CDR1 KGHDR, CDR2 SFDVKD. The DNA of the CDR3 is TGTGCCACCAGTGACGCTGGACTAGCGGGAAAAGAGACCCAGTACTTC. It codes for CATSDAGLAGKETQYF.

This clone was found a few times. The V and J genes are TRBV10-1 and TRBJ2-1; TRBD2 aligns across 7 bases. V lost 4 bases, J lost 11 bases, and 11 bases stayed unmatched. Per the germline V gene, CDR1 is WNHNN and CDR2 is SYGVQD (reference sequence). CDR3 length: 14 residues. The CDR3 region has the DNA TGCGCCAGCAGTGCCGGGACTATCAATGAGAAGCAGTTCTTC. Its translation: CASSAGTINEKQFF.

The genes are TRBV7-2 and TRBJ2-2, with 7 nucleotides matching TRBD2. Trimming at V came to 6 bases and at J to 9 bases, leaving 10 bases not matched to a gene. The CDR3 covers 14 residues. Germline V gives CDR1 SGHTA, CDR2 FQGNSA. CDR3 sequence: CASRLGGSDRELFF. The CDR3, as DNA: TGTGCCAGCAGATTGGGGGGGTCTGACAGGGAGCTGTTTTTT.

CDR3 DNA sequence: TGTGCCAGCAGGGAGGGTGGCAAACTGTTTTTT. As protein: CASREGGKLFF. The V call is TRBV6-5, the J call TRBJ1-4; D uncertain. The CDR3 covers 11 residues. Germline V lookup: CDR1 MNHEY, CDR2 SVGAGI. V lost 6 bases and J lost 11, with 10 bases in between.

This sequence joins TRBV2 and TRBJ2-7; 13 nucleotides agree with TRBD2. CDR3 size: 16 residues. Losses at the gene ends were 3 bases for V and 2 bases for J; bases not matched to a gene: 4. Germline CDR1 reads SNHLY; CDR2 reads FYNNEI. CDR3 bases: TGTGCCAGCAGTGAGTCGACTAGCGGGGGGACCTACGAGCAGTACTTC. Protein: CASSESTSGGTYEQYF.

In this sample, this clone turned up a few times. The chain links TRBV9 to TRBJ1-6; D is possibly TRBD1 (6 bases). CDR1 is SGDLS and CDR2 is YYNGEE in the germline V gene. The ends were cut back, 3 bases at V and 1 base at J, with 14 bases in the middle. CDR3 size: 17 residues. The CDR3 sequence: CASSATTGQSYNSPLHF. The CDR3 nucleotides read TGTGCCAGCAGCGCCACTACAGGGCAATCCTATAATTCACCCCTCCACTTT.